These 28 T cell receptor beta chains were all obtained from the same sample, sequenced in a study of blood T cells in healthy people across ages. Together with a sample-barcoded 5' primer, a J-beta primer mix was included in a second PCR lasting roughly 7 to 11 cycles. Each CDR3 protein gets one entry after TCRdb re-called the 5' RACE reads with MiXCR. The table lists 2 million or so distinct CDR3 sequences, 49% of them singletons. Sequencing was carried out using blood. These receptors were taken from a woman aged 40 to 49 in good health.

The genes are TRBV7-2 and TRBJ2-3, with 12 bases fitting TRBD2. Germline trimming cut 4 bases from V and 13 bases from J; bases unmatched to any gene: 3. The germline gives CDR1 SGHTA, CDR2 FQGNSA. This CDR3 region has 12 residues. CDR3 in amino acids: CASSSSGGAKYF. CDR3 in DNA: TGTGCCAGCAGCTCTAGCGGGGGGGCTAAGTATTTT.

The chain has TRBV4-3 and TRBJ2-1, with 9 bases aligning to TRBD2. This CDR3 has 17 amino acids. Germline CDR1 and CDR2: LGHNA and YSLEER. V lost 0 bases and J lost 6; bases outside the gene matches: 9. CDR3 DNA: TGCGCCAGCAGCCAAGATCGTGGGCTAGCGGGGATCAATGAGCAGTTCTTC. Translated: CASSQDRGLAGINEQFF.

This clonotype was seen only a few times. The chain joins TRBV9 to TRBJ2-3, with TRBD2 matching 8 bases. The germline V gene has CDR1 SGDLS and CDR2 YYNGEE. The CDR3 runs to 15 residues. V dropped 3 bases and J dropped 2; count of bases not matched to a gene: 5. The DNA of the CDR3 is TGTGCCAGCAGCGCCACTAGCGGTGTCACAGATACGCAGTATTTT. As protein: CASSATSGVTDTQYF.

The CDR3 protein is CASSKDGIGHPREETQYF. The CDR3 DNA sequence: TGTGCCAGCAGCAAAGACGGAATTGGACACCCAAGGGAAGAGACCCAGTACTTC. The chain employs TRBV21-1 and TRBJ2-5; TRBD1 is the table's D call, not checked against the DNA. TRBV21-1 is assigned pseudogene status. The CDR3 runs 18 residues.

This clonotype has just a few counts. The chain recombines TRBV29-1 with TRBJ2-1; 9 nucleotides line up with TRBD2. After removal of 2 bases from V and 4 bases from J, the junction contained 3 bases not matched to a gene. The CDR3 loop spans 14 amino acids. Per the germline V gene, CDR1 is SQVTM and CDR2 is ANQGSEA. CDR3 sequence (DNA): TGCAGCGTTGAAAGGCTAGCGGGGTACAATGAGCAGTTCTTC. Translation gives CSVERLAGYNEQFF.

This clonotype showed up just a few times. The chain links TRBV7-8 to TRBJ2-7, with 7 nucleotides matching TRBD2. Germline CDR1 and CDR2: SGHVS and FQNEAQ. With 5 bases clipped from V and 3 bases from J, the junction kept 7 bases outside the gene matches. This CDR3 comprises 14 residues. The CDR3 nucleotides are TGTGCCAGCAGCCCCGAGGGAGGGGTCTACGAGCAGTACTTC. Translated, it gives CASSPEGGVYEQYF.

The chain combines TRBV9 with TRBJ2-1; 11 nucleotides align to TRBD1. With 4 bases clipped from V and 5 bases from J, the junction kept 11 bases outside the gene matches. Germline V gene data show CDR1 as SGDLS and CDR2 as YYNGEE. The length of the CDR3 is 17 residues. The CDR3 reads CASSPLAGDRGDNEQFF. CDR3 bases: TGTGCCAGCAGCCCATTGGCGGGGGACAGGGGGGACAATGAGCAGTTCTTC.

The genes are TRBV4-1 and TRBJ2-7; D tentatively fits TRBD1 or TRBD2 (6 bases each). Between the trimmed V and J ends, which lost 4 bases and 6 bases, there was a span of 19 bases. CDR1 and CDR2 (germline): MGHRA, YSYEKL. The CDR3 spans 15 residues. The chain's CDR3 is CASSLKGGMGGEQYF. DNA for the CDR3: TGCGCCAGCAGCCTTAAGGGGGGTATGGGGGGCGAGCAGTACTTC.

The V and J genes are TRBV12-3 or TRBV12-4 and TRBJ2-7; TRBD1 matches at 12 bases. Losses at the gene ends were 6 bases for V and 6 bases for J; bases not matched to a gene: 3. The CDR3 covers 13 residues. The CDR3 reads CASRGQGAGEQYF. The CDR3 DNA reads as TGTGCCAGCAGGGGACAGGGGGCTGGCGAGCAGTACTTC.

The chain is built from TRBV9 and TRBJ2-1; D call uncertain. The ends were cut back, 0 bases at V and 2 bases at J, with 9 bases in the middle. Germline values: CDR1 SGDLS, CDR2 YYNGEE. The CDR3 is made up of 15 amino acids. Written as DNA, the CDR3 is TGTGCCAGCAGCGTAGATGGGCATACCTACAATGAGCAGTTCTTC. Amino acid sequence: CASSVDGHTYNEQFF.

This clonotype turned up a few times. The genes are TRBV7-9 and TRBJ2-1; D may be TRBD1 or TRBD2 (6 bases each). CDR1 is SEHNR, CDR2 FQNEAQ, per germline (reference sequence). The V and J ends lost 7 bases and 0 bases respectively, with 16 bases between them. CDR3 length equals 16 residues. The CDR3 region has the DNA TGTGCCAGCACACTCAAAACGGGGGCCTCCTACAATGAGCAGTTCTTC. It encodes CASTLKTGASYNEQFF.

The rearrangement uses TRBV5-6 and TRBJ1-1; D unresolved. The CDR3 covers 15 residues. The V and J ends lost 4 bases and 1 base respectively, with 14 bases between them. Germline V CDR1 and CDR2: SGHDT, YYEEEE. The CDR3 region is CASSPDPTANTEAFF. Here the CDR3 DNA reads TGTGCCAGCAGCCCAGACCCGACGGCGAACACTGAAGCTTTCTTT. Filled out from reference TRBV5-6 and TRBJ1-1, the complete variable domain reads DAGVTQSPTHLIKTRGQQVTLRCSPKSGHDTVSWYQQALGQGPQFIFQYYEEEERQRGNFPDRFSGHQFPNYSSELNVNALLLGDSALYLCASSPDPTANTEAFFGQGTRLTVV.

At least ten counts were recorded for this clonotype. The gene calls are TRBV29-1 and TRBJ2-5; 8 nucleotides align to TRBD2. Looked up from germline, CDR1 is SQVTM and CDR2 is ANQGSEA. The V gene end was trimmed by 4 bases and the J gene end by 2 bases; junction bases not matched to a gene: 3. The CDR3 extends over 13 amino acids. The CDR3 coding sequence is TGCAGCGTTGTGTTAGCGGGACAAGAGACCCAGTACTTC. This translates into CSVVLAGQETQYF.

The rearrangement uses TRBV11-2 and TRBJ2-5, with TRBD1 matching 7 bases. The CDR3 runs 15 residues. The V segment lost 4 bases and the J segment 4 bases; nucleotides outside the gene matches: 9. Germline CDR1 is SGHAT and CDR2 is FQNNGV. The CDR3 bases are TGTGCCAGCAGCTCATCCCCACAGGGGAGAGAGACCCAGTACTTC. This gives the protein CASSSSPQGRETQYF.

This clonotype has more than one count but fewer than ten. V gene TRBV27 combines with J gene TRBJ2-3, with TRBD1 matching 9 bases. This CDR3 has 16 residues. CDR1 is MNHEY, CDR2 SMNVEV, per germline (reference sequence). V lost 6 bases to trimming and J lost 2 bases; unmatched junction nucleotides: 9. The DNA for the CDR3 is TGTGCCAGCAGCTGGAGGACAGGGGCCCTCACAGATACGCAGTATTTT. Protein sequence: CASSWRTGALTDTQYF.

This clonotype turned up a few times. The J gene is TRBJ1-4, the V gene TRBV9; D not resolved. The CDR3 totals 13 residues. V lost 3 bases to trimming and J lost 1 base, with 4 bases between them. Germline lookup yields CDR1 SGDLS and CDR2 YYNGEE. CDR3 DNA: TGTGCCAGCAGCGGGGGAACTAATGAAAAACTGTTTTTT. It is translated as CASSGGTNEKLFF.

The table lists this clonotype with a few counts. The chain recombines TRBV29-1 with TRBJ2-5, with D perhaps assigned TRBD1 or TRBD2 (7 bases each). The CDR3 runs 13 residues. Trimming took off 7 bases at V and 2 bases at J, with 14 bases between the two ends. Germline V gene lookup returns CDR1 SQVTM and CDR2 ANQGSEA. CDR3 sequence reads: CSAGGGQQETQYF. CDR3 nucleotide sequence: TGCAGCGCTGGGGGGGGACAGCAAGAGACCCAGTACTTC.

V and J are TRBV2 and TRBJ2-7; TRBD1 matches at 8 bases. The germline CDR1 and CDR2 sequences are SNHLY and FYNNEI. The CDR3 is 15 amino acids. The J segment lost 2 bases and the V segment lost 6 bases, leaving 9 bases of the junction unmatched. The CDR3 DNA follows: TGTGCCAGCAGCATAAACAGGGGGTTGACCTACGAGCAGTACTTC. It yields the protein CASSINRGLTYEQYF.

The V gene is TRBV6-2 or TRBV6-3, the J gene TRBJ2-3; D ambiguous. From germline, CDR1 is MNHEY and CDR2 SVGEGT. The CDR3 covers 15 residues. Trimming removed 4 bases from V and 3 bases from J, with 14 bases in between. The CDR3 sequence is CASSWGNVGTDTQYF. In DNA form, the CDR3 reads TGTGCCAGCAGTTGGGGAAATGTTGGTACAGATACGCAGTATTTT.

This clonotype was seen only a few times. The chain recombines TRBV6-5 with TRBJ1-2; D possibly corresponds to TRBD1 (5 bases). The V end lost 6 bases, the J end lost 2 bases, and 7 bases lay between the germline ends. The CDR3 sequence is 12 residues long. Germline CDR1 reads MNHEY; CDR2 reads SVGAGI. In DNA, the CDR3 is TGTGCCAGCAGGGAGGGGAACTATGGCTACACCTTC. It is translated as CASREGNYGYTF.

CDR3 nucleotide sequence: TGTGCCAGCAGCTTAGGTAAAGGGGGCGTCGAGCAGTACTTC. Translation gives CASSLGKGGVEQYF. The V and J genes are TRBV11-2 and TRBJ2-4; 7 bases map to TRBD1. The DNA end is more similar to TRBJ2-7, so the J call may be wrong. Germline assignment: CDR1 SGHAT and CDR2 FQNNGV. The CDR3 is 14 residues long.

This chain connects TRBV20-1 to TRBJ2-5; D is ambiguous. CDR1 is DFQATT, CDR2 SNEGSKA, per germline (reference sequence). The CDR3 totals 14 residues. Deletions cut 1 base from V and 4 bases from J, with 13 bases between. The CDR3 coding sequence is TGCAGTGCTAGAGTGGATCCCCACGGAGAGACCCAGTACTTC. It encodes CSARVDPHGETQYF.

Only a few counts were recorded for this clonotype. This chain links TRBV7-2 with TRBJ2-3; D is unresolved. The CDR3 length is 13 residues. Germline CDR1 and CDR2: SGHTA and FQGNSA. V lost 3 bases, J lost 3 bases, and 7 bases lay in between. CDR3 protein: CASSFGYTDTQYF. Written as DNA, the CDR3 is TGTGCCAGCAGCTTCGGCTATACAGATACGCAGTATTTT.

This chain connects TRBV10-2 to TRBJ2-1; D ambiguous. The CDR3 loop spans 13 amino acids. CDR1 is WSHSY and CDR2 is SAAADI in the germline V gene. Trimming shortened V by 2 bases and J by 9 bases, and 11 bases separated the two germline ends. The CDR3 reads CASSETSRGEQFF. The CDR3 bases are TGCGCCAGCAGTGAGACGAGTCGAGGTGAGCAGTTCTTC.

The rearrangement uses TRBV7-9 and TRBJ2-5, with 7 positions matching TRBD2. CDR3 length: 14 residues. CDR1 SEHNR and CDR2 FQNEAQ come from the germline V gene (reference sequence). The V gene end was trimmed by 5 bases and the J gene end by 3 bases; junction bases not matched to a gene: 6. The CDR3 loop is CASSVTGTKETQYF. CDR3 in DNA: TGTGCCAGCAGCGTTACCGGGACTAAAGAGACCCAGTACTTC.

The chain employs TRBV4-3 and TRBJ2-3; 12 nucleotides match TRBD2. With V trimmed by 2 bases and J by 3 bases, 3 bases remained unmatched. CDR1 is LGHNA, CDR2 YSLEER, per germline. The CDR3 is 16 amino acids. In DNA, the CDR3 is TGCGCCAGCAGCCAACCTAGCGGGGGGGCAACAGATACGCAGTATTTT. Protein sequence: CASSQPSGGATDTQYF.

V is TRBV6-2 or TRBV6-3 and J is TRBJ2-5; D ambiguous. Germline V lookup: CDR1 MNHEY, CDR2 SVGEGT. CDR3 length equals 15 residues. V lost 3 bases to trimming and J lost 1 base, with 12 bases between them. The CDR3 DNA reads as TGTGCCAGCAGTTATTCCGGCAGACCCCAAGAGACCCAGTACTTC. This encodes CASSYSGRPQETQYF.

This chain links TRBV5-1 with TRBJ2-3; D uncertain. Germline CDR1 is SGHRS and CDR2 is YFSETQ. CDR3 length equals 15 residues. V lost 4 bases and J lost 4, with 16 bases in between. The CDR3 protein is CASSTTTNVADTQYF. CDR3 DNA sequence: TGCGCCAGCAGCACCACTACCAACGTGGCAGATACGCAGTATTTT.